This T cell receptor beta chain was identified in a study of radiotherapy plus CTLA-4 blockade in lung cancer. Germline-derived CDR1 and CDR2 are MNHEY and SVGAGI. Deletions cut 10 bases from V and 1 base from J, with 13 bases between. The CDR3 is 13 amino acids. This clone has a single count. As yet, its antigen is unknown. General study points: Among reported predictors of response, early blood T cell clone dynamics with interferon-beta performed best. The study found tumor-derived TCR clones expanded in blood after radiotherapy plus ipilimumab.

The data were produced by immunoSEQ multiplex PCR, yet TCRdb's version contains in-frame clones alone and is incomplete. The table records around 30,000 clones, under 85% of them present only once. The chain combines TRBV6-5 with TRBJ1-1; D is unclear. This sequence originates from a human donor with non-small cell lung cancer that progressed on radiotherapy plus ipilimumab. Sequences were derived from peripheral blood, sampled from a patient treated with radiotherapy plus ipilimumab. CDR3 region: CATLTPANTEAFF. The CDR3 DNA reads TGTGCCACCTTGACACCGGCGAACACTGAAGCTTTCTTT.